The 17 T cell receptor beta chains below were found in one sample sequenced in a study of cytomegalovirus exposure and HLA in healthy donors. A multiplex PCR was run with 60 Vbeta primers and 13 Jbeta primers. Repertoires were generated with immunoSEQ multiplex PCR, while TCRdb's copy carries only in-frame clones and drops some. The sample contains around 190,000 clones, more than 85% of which appear only once. The sample taken for sequencing was PBMCs. The receptors were sampled from a woman aged 18 to 35 in good health and CMV-seronegative.

The chain couples TRBV18 to TRBJ1-5; D is perhaps TRBD1 (5 bases). V was cut by 3 bases and J by 1 base, with 7 bases left in between. Germline V gene lookup returns CDR1 KGHSH and CDR2 LQKENI. CDR3 length equals 14 residues. The chain's CDR3 is CASSPRDSNQPQHF. The CDR3 nucleotides are TGTGCCAGCTCACCGCGGGACAGCAATCAGCCCCAGCATTTT.

The CDR3 loop reads CASSQELGGTSTDTQYF. CDR3 in DNA: TGTGCCAGCTCACAAGAGCTGGGAGGGACTAGCACAGATACGCAGTATTTT. The chain employs TRBV18 and TRBJ2-3, with 7 bases aligning to TRBD2. Germline lookup yields CDR1 KGHSH and CDR2 LQKENI. The V and J ends lost 4 bases and 0 bases, in that order; junction bases with no gene match: 10. The CDR3 is 17 residues long.

This chain uses TRBV5-1 with TRBJ2-5; 9 positions match TRBD2. The CDR3 loop spans 15 amino acids. CDR1 and CDR2 (germline): SGHRS, YFSETQ. V was clipped by 0 bases and J by 2 bases; unmatched bases: 2. The CDR3 sequence: CASSLVAGGQETQYF. Written as DNA, the CDR3 is TGCGCCAGCAGCTTGGTTGCGGGGGGGCAAGAGACCCAGTACTTC. Complete variable domain (other parts from reference TRBV5-1 and TRBJ2-5): KAGVTQTPRYLIKTRGQQVTLSCSPISGHRSVSWYQQTPGQGLQFLFEYFSETQRNKGNFPGRFSGRQFSNSRSEMNVSTLELGDSALYLCASSLVAGGQETQYFGPGTRLLVL.

The rearrangement joins TRBV5-1 to TRBJ1-2; D perhaps matches TRBD1 (5 bases). CDR1 and CDR2 (germline): SGHRS, YFSETQ. CDR3 length: 14 amino acids. Trimming cost V 4 bases and J 4 bases, with 14 bases left between them. In DNA form, the CDR3 reads TGCGCCAGCAGCCTGGGGGAAGGGGCCTATGGCTACACCTTC. This translates into CASSLGEGAYGYTF.

V and J are TRBV4-1 and TRBJ1-1, with a tentative D call TRBD1 (5 bases). The V end was cut by 1 base, the J end by 5 bases, with 8 bases between. CDR1 and CDR2 (germline): MGHRA, YSYEKL. The CDR3 extends over 13 amino acids. The chain's CDR3 is CASSQAGDTEAFF. The CDR3, as DNA: TGCGCCAGCAGCCAAGCGGGGGATACTGAAGCTTTCTTT.

The sample holds a few counts of this clone. The chain couples TRBV11-2 to TRBJ2-7; D might be TRBD2 (6 bases). Germline V lookup: CDR1 SGHAT, CDR2 FQNNGV. CDR3 length equals 15 residues. Trimming took off 2 bases at V and 4 bases at J, with 15 bases between the two ends. The DNA for the CDR3 is TGTGCCAGCAGCTTACGGCAGCCAGGAGGGTACGAGCAGTACTTC. Translation: CASSLRQPGGYEQYF.

This chain links TRBV27 with TRBJ1-2, with 7 bases aligning to TRBD1. CDR1 and CDR2 (germline): MNHEY, SMNVEV (reference sequence). The CDR3 sequence is 15 residues long. V dropped 10 bases and J dropped 0; count of bases not matched to a gene: 11. The CDR3, as DNA: TGTGCCACCAAACCAGGGGGGACAGCTAACTATGGCTACACCTTC. Amino acids: CATKPGGTANYGYTF.

The chain is built from TRBV11-3 and TRBJ2-3; D might be TRBD1 (6 bases). Trimming pared 1 base from V and 3 bases from J, leaving 11 bases between. CDR1 SGHNT and CDR2 YENEEA come from the germline V gene. This CDR3 is 15 amino acids long. CDR3 coding DNA: TGTGCCAGCAGCTTAGGTGGGGGCCGGACAGATACGCAGTATTTT. Translation: CASSLGGGRTDTQYF.

The genes are TRBV5-1 and TRBJ1-2; no clear D gene. The germline gives CDR1 SGHRS, CDR2 YFSETQ. The CDR3 extends over 14 amino acids. Trimming stripped 4 bases from V and 4 bases from J, with 14 bases between. The CDR3 region is CASSPPGNSYGYTF. The CDR3 DNA follows: TGCGCCAGCAGCCCCCCGGGGAACTCCTATGGCTACACCTTC.

This clone was seen only once. The DNA for the CDR3 is TGTGCCATCAAACAAGCGGATAGCACAGATACGCAGTATTTT. It translates to CAIKQADSTDTQYF. V usage is TRBV10-3 and J usage is TRBJ2-3; D is perhaps TRBD2 (5 bases). The ends were cut back, 7 bases at V and 0 bases at J, with 11 bases in the middle. CDR1 and CDR2 (germline): ENHRY, SYGVKD. The CDR3 runs to 14 residues.

The V and J genes are TRBV6-5 and TRBJ2-3, with no clear D. The CDR3 runs to 16 residues. Between the trimmed V and J ends, which lost 0 bases and 1 base, there was a span of 11 bases. In germline, CDR1 is MNHEY, CDR2 SVGAGI. The CDR3 reads CASSYSTQIRTDTQYF. CDR3 sequence (DNA): TGTGCCAGCAGTTACTCGACACAGATTCGCACAGATACGCAGTATTTT.

The rearrangement uses TRBV27 and TRBJ2-1, with a weak D call TRBD2 (6 bases). This CDR3 spans 14 amino acids. The germline V gene has CDR1 MNHEY and CDR2 SMNVEV (reference sequence). V lost 7 bases and J lost 2, with 12 bases in between. Here the CDR3 reads CASTPGGAYNEQFF. Here the CDR3 DNA reads TGTGCCAGCACACCCGGGGGTGCCTACAATGAGCAGTTCTTC.

The chain carries TRBV6-5 and TRBJ2-3; 8 nucleotides line up with TRBD2. Germline CDR1 reads MNHEY; CDR2 reads SVGAGI. This CDR3 is built from 12 residues. V lost 11 bases and J lost 2; bases outside the gene matches: 3. The CDR3 DNA follows: TGTGCCGCGGGGGGCGTCACAGATACGCAGTATTTT. It is translated as CAAGGVTDTQYF.

V and J are TRBV28 and TRBJ1-2, with TRBD1 identical over 8 bases. The CDR3 consists of 14 residues. With 2 bases clipped from V and 3 bases from J, the junction kept 2 bases outside the gene matches. Germline loops: CDR1 MDHEN, CDR2 SYDVKM. CDR3 amino acids: CASSLPGQDYGYTF. Here the CDR3 DNA reads TGTGCCAGCAGTTTACCGGGACAGGACTATGGCTACACCTTC.

The J gene is TRBJ2-3, the V gene TRBV19, with no clear D. Germline CDR1 reads LNHDA; CDR2 reads SQIVND (reference sequence). With 4 bases removed from V and 3 bases from J, the gap between germline ends came to 14 bases. The CDR3 runs 15 residues. The CDR3 spells CASSTGERSTDTQYF. CDR3 coding DNA: TGTGCCAGTAGTACCGGAGAAAGGAGTACAGATACGCAGTATTTT.

This clone has just one count. The chain employs TRBV7-2 and TRBJ2-1; D gene unclear. The CDR3 has 14 amino acids. Trimming took 1 base from V and 2 from J, leaving 6 bases between them. Looked up from germline, CDR1 is SGHTA and CDR2 is FQGNSA. CDR3 amino acids: CASSLGATYNEQFF. The CDR3, as DNA: TGTGCCAGCAGCTTAGGGGCTACCTACAATGAGCAGTTCTTC. Full variable domain (missing parts from reference TRBV7-2 and TRBJ2-1): GAGVSQSPSNKVTEKGKDVELRCDPISGHTALYWYRQSLGQGLEFLIYFQGNSAPDKSGLPSDRFSAERTGGSVSTLTIQRTQQEDSAVYLCASSLGATYNEQFFGPGTRLTVL.

The chain links TRBV30 to TRBJ2-7, with D perhaps matching TRBD1 (5 bases). Germline-derived CDR1 and CDR2 are GTSNPN and SVGIG (reference sequence). The CDR3 is 11 residues long. V was trimmed by 7 bases and J by 0 bases, leaving 7 bases between them. This CDR3 is CAFQGSYEQYF. The CDR3 nucleotides are TGTGCCTTTCAGGGCTCCTACGAGCAGTACTTC.